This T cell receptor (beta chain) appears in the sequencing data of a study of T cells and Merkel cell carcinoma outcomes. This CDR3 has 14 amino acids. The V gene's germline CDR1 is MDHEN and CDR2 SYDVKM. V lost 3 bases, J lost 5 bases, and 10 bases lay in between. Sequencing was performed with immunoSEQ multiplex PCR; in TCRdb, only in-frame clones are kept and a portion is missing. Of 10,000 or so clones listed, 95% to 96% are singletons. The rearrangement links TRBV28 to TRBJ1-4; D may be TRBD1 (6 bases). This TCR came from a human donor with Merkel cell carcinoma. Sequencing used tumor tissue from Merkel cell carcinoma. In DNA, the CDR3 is TGTGCCAGCAGTTTGAGGGGGTGGAATGAAAAACTGTTTTTT. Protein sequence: CASSLRGWNEKLFF.